This is a list of T cell receptor beta chains from one sample in a study of cytomegalovirus exposure and HLA in healthy donors. Generated by immunoSEQ multiplex PCR, the TCRdb table keeps only in-frame clones and is missing some. The sample yields over 150,000 clones, around 85% seen once. Sequencing input: PBMCs. The receptors were sampled from a woman in her twenties or thirties in good health and CMV-seronegative. Both conserved end residues are part of each CDR3. The order of the fields is J gene, D gene, clone size, V gene, CDR3 protein, CDR3 DNA. The D gene is left open where the match is weak. Clone size, where shown, is once, few, many, or a class for clones that have expanded.

>TRBJ2-7|-|-|TRBV11-3
CASSLGSDEQYF
TGTGCCAGCAGCTTAGGTTCCGACGAGCAGTACTTC
>TRBJ2-1|TRBD2|-|TRBV28
CASSSPSSGSVSDEQFF
TGTGCCAGCAGTTCCCCCTCTAGCGGTTCAGTGAGTGATGAGCAGTTCTTC
>TRBJ1-3|-|-|TRBV6-5
CASSPVTGNTIYF
TGTGCCAGCAGCCCTGTGACTGGAAACACCATATATTTT
>TRBJ2-7|TRBD2|-|TRBV5-4
CASSFFGGSGGGEPYEQYF
TGTGCCAGCAGCTTCTTTGGGGGATCAGGCGGGGGAGAACCTTACGAGCAGTACTTC
>TRBJ1-6|-|-|TRBV12-5
CASAVASYNSPLHF
TGTGCTAGTGCCGTGGCGTCCTATAATTCACCCCTCCACTTT
>TRBJ1-2|TRBD1|-|TRBV7-6
CASSLQGADGYTF
TGTGCCAGCAGCTTACAGGGGGCGGATGGCTACACCTTC
>TRBJ1-2|-|-|TRBV5-1
CASSFPGYGYTF
TGCGCCAGCAGCTTCCCGGGGTATGGCTACACCTTC
>TRBJ1-2|-|-|TRBV19
CASSIGGPYGYTF
TGTGCCAGTAGTATAGGGGGGCCCTATGGCTACACCTTC
>TRBJ1-2|-|once|TRBV5-5
CASAPRGAYDYTF
TGTGCCAGCGCCCCCCGGGGAGCCTATGACTACACCTTC
>TRBJ2-5|TRBD2|-|TRBV5-4
CASSRTSGRGQETQYF
TGTGCCAGCAGCCGGACTAGCGGGAGGGGACAAGAGACCCAGTACTTC
>TRBJ1-1|TRBD1|-|TRBV11-3
CASSTGQGNTEAFF
TGTGCCAGCAGCACTGGACAGGGAAACACTGAAGCTTTCTTT
>TRBJ2-7|-|-|TRBV28
CASSFSSPVGEQYF
TGTGCCAGCAGTTTTTCCAGCCCAGTTGGCGAGCAGTACTTC
>TRBJ2-5|TRBD1|-|TRBV5-1
CASSGGTGEKTQYF
TGCGCCAGCAGCGGGGGGACAGGGGAAAAGACCCAGTACTTC
>TRBJ2-2|-|-|TRBV5-4
CASSLDGVGELFF
TGTGCCAGCAGCTTGGATGGGGTCGGGGAGCTGTTTTTT
>TRBJ2-5|TRBD1|-|TRBV5-1
CASSPGDRGQETQYF
TGCGCCAGCAGCCCGGGGGACAGGGGCCAAGAGACCCAGTACTTC
>TRBJ2-5|-|-|TRBV5-1
CASSVSPTATQETQYF
TGCGCCAGCAGCGTAAGCCCGACAGCGACTCAAGAGACCCAGTACTTC
>TRBJ1-1|-|-|TRBV27
CASSFGGAHAAFF
TGTGCCAGCAGTTTCGGGGGGGCGCATGCAGCTTTCTTT
>TRBJ2-7|-|once|TRBV5-6
CASTRGAGYLTEQYF
TGTGCCAGCACCCGAGGGGCAGGGTACCTTACCGAGCAGTACTTC
>TRBJ1-1|-|-|TRBV18
CASWRSMNTEAFF
TGTGCCAGCTGGCGGTCCATGAACACTGAAGCTTTCTTT
>TRBJ2-2|TRBD1|-|TRBV19
CASSTRQGNTGELFF
TGTGCCAGTAGTACCCGACAGGGAAACACCGGGGAGCTGTTTTTT